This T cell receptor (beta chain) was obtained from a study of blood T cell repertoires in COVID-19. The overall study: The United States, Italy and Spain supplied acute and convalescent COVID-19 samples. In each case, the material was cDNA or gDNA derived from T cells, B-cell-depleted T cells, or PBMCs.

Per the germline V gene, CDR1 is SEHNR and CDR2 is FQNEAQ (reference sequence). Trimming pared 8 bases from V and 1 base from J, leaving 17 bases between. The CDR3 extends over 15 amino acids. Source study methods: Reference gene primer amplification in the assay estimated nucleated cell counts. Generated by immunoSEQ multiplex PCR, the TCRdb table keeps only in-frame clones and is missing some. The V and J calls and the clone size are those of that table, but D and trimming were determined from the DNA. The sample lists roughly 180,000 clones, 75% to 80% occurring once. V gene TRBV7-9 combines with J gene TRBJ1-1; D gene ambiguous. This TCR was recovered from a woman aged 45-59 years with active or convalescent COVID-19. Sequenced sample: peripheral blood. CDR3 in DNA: TGTGCCAGCTCCCCGAATGAGGCCTCGAACACTGAAGCTTTCTTT. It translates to CASSPNEASNTEAFF.